These T cell receptor beta chains were read from a single sample in a study of esophageal squamous cell carcinoma under preoperative chemotherapy. One entry per CDR3 protein, called by TCRdb with MiXCR from the PCR reads. The profile shows 15,000 to 20,000 distinct CDR3 sequences, around 42% of them singletons. This specimen was collected from a patient given preoperative chemotherapy. These receptors were obtained from a human donor with esophageal squamous cell carcinoma. The donor label of this sample is uncertain. The CDR3 runs from the conserved cysteine through the conserved F or W. Fields, in order: J gene, D gene, V gene, clone size, CDR3 protein, CDR3 DNA. D genes are given only for firm matches. Clone size, where shown, is once, few, many, or a class for clones that have expanded.

j_gene: TRBJ2-7; d_gene: -; v_gene: TRBV12-3/TRBV12-4; abundance: few; CDR3aa: CASSRAGLEQYF; CDR3nt: TGTGCCAGCAGTCGGGCGGGATTGGAGCAGTACTTC
j_gene: TRBJ2-1; d_gene: TRBD2; v_gene: TRBV11-3; abundance: -; CDR3aa: CASSLGLAAYNEQFF; CDR3nt: TGTGCCAGCAGCTTAGGGCTAGCGGCCTACAATGAGCAGTTCTTC
j_gene: TRBJ2-2; d_gene: -; v_gene: TRBV12-3/TRBV12-4; abundance: many; CDR3aa: CASVRGDYNTGELFF; CDR3nt: TGTGCCAGCGTCCGGGGAGACTACAACACCGGGGAGCTGTTTTTT
j_gene: TRBJ2-3; d_gene: -; v_gene: TRBV11-3; abundance: -; CDR3aa: CASSQAAGPWAKDMQYF; CDR3nt: TGTGCCAGCAGCCAAGCCGCCGGGCCGTGGGCCAAAGATATGCAGTATTTC
j_gene: TRBJ2-3; d_gene: -; v_gene: TRBV6-1; abundance: -; CDR3aa: CASRVIAGGTDTQYF; CDR3nt: TGTGCCAGCAGAGTAATAGCAGGGGGCACAGATACGCAGTATTTT
j_gene: TRBJ2-1; d_gene: TRBD2; v_gene: TRBV6-2/TRBV6-3; abundance: many; CDR3aa: CASRLSTSGRHEQFF; CDR3nt: TGTGCCAGCAGGTTGTCGACTAGCGGGAGGCATGAGCAGTTCTTC
j_gene: TRBJ2-2; d_gene: TRBD1; v_gene: TRBV7-9; abundance: medium-sized; CDR3aa: CASSSQTGSLGELFF; CDR3nt: TGTGCCAGCAGCTCCCAGACAGGGTCCCTGGGGGAGCTGTTTTTT
j_gene: TRBJ2-1; d_gene: TRBD2; v_gene: TRBV10-2; abundance: few; CDR3aa: CASSTSGSGNEQFF; CDR3nt: TGCGCCAGCAGTACTAGCGGGAGTGGAAATGAGCAGTTCTTC
j_gene: TRBJ2-3; d_gene: -; v_gene: TRBV7-3; abundance: -; CDR3aa: CASSRLGTETQYF; CDR3nt: TGTGCCAGCAGCAGGTTGGGCACAGAGACCCAGTATTTC
j_gene: TRBJ2-7; d_gene: -; v_gene: TRBV6-1; abundance: -; CDR3aa: CASSEGLGQIYEQYF; CDR3nt: TGTGCCAGCAGTGAAGGTCTTGGGCAGATTTACGAGCAGTACTTC
j_gene: TRBJ2-7; d_gene: -; v_gene: TRBV7-8; abundance: many; CDR3aa: CASSLADEQYF; CDR3nt: TGTGCCAGCAGCTTAGCCGACGAGCAGTACTTC
j_gene: TRBJ2-1; d_gene: -; v_gene: TRBV6-1; abundance: medium-sized; CDR3aa: CASSGTSTGNEQFF; CDR3nt: TGTGCCAGCAGTGGAACCTCCACAGGCAATGAGCAGTTCTTC
j_gene: TRBJ2-5; d_gene: TRBD2; v_gene: TRBV28; abundance: -; CDR3aa: CASSLPPGLPPETQYF; CDR3nt: TGTGCCAGCAGTCTACCTCCGGGACTACCTCCTGAGACCCAGTACTTC
j_gene: TRBJ2-3; d_gene: TRBD2; v_gene: TRBV6-1; abundance: -; CDR3aa: CASTSGRTDTQYF; CDR3nt: TGTGCCAGCACTAGCGGGAGAACAGATACGCAGTATTTT
j_gene: TRBJ2-1; d_gene: -; v_gene: TRBV7-3; abundance: -; CDR3aa: CASRNIPGNSYNEQFF; CDR3nt: TGTGCCAGCAGAAACATACCGGGAAACTCCTACAATGAGCAGTTCTTC
j_gene: TRBJ2-5; d_gene: -; v_gene: TRBV7-2; abundance: -; CDR3aa: CACSPEETQTF; CDR3nt: TGTGCGTGCAGCCCGGAGGAGACCCAGACTTTC
j_gene: TRBJ2-7; d_gene: -; v_gene: TRBV6-5; abundance: few; CDR3aa: CASSYNQLTREQYF; CDR3nt: TGTGCCAGCAGTTACAATCAGCTCACCCGGGAGCAGTACTTC
j_gene: TRBJ2-7; d_gene: TRBD2; v_gene: TRBV6-1; abundance: few; CDR3aa: CATSSKGLAGLEQYF; CDR3nt: TGTGCCACCTCCTCGAAGGGACTAGCGGGACTCGAGCAGTACTTC
j_gene: TRBJ2-3; d_gene: -; v_gene: TRBV7-2; abundance: -; CDR3aa: CASRARGGGSPETQYF; CDR3nt: TGTGCCAGCAGGGCACGAGGGGGCGGGAGCCCAGAGACGCAGTATTTC
j_gene: TRBJ2-5; d_gene: TRBD1; v_gene: TRBV7-9; abundance: -; CDR3aa: CASSLGQKETQYF; CDR3nt: TGTGCCAGCAGTTTGGGACAGAAAGAGACCCAGTACTTC
j_gene: TRBJ2-5; d_gene: -; v_gene: TRBV7-2; abundance: many; CDR3aa: CASSLGAGRIQETQYF; CDR3nt: TGTGCCAGCAGCTTAGGGGCAGGACGGATCCAAGAGACCCAGTACTTC
j_gene: TRBJ2-3; d_gene: -; v_gene: TRBV18; abundance: -; CDR3aa: CASSPLPQGADTQYF; CDR3nt: TGTGCCAGCTCACCATTGCCCCAGGGAGCAGATACGCAGTATTTT
j_gene: TRBJ2-1; d_gene: TRBD2; v_gene: TRBV12-3/TRBV12-4; abundance: -; CDR3aa: CASSFTSGMYGFF; CDR3nt: TGTGCCAGCAGTTTCACTAGCGGGATGTACGGGTTCTTC
j_gene: TRBJ2-1; d_gene: -; v_gene: TRBV7-3; abundance: many; CDR3aa: CASSSTRSAYNEQFF; CDR3nt: TGTGCCAGCAGCTCCACTAGAAGTGCTTACAATGAGCAGTTCTTC
j_gene: TRBJ2-1; d_gene: TRBD1; v_gene: TRBV11-3; abundance: -; CDR3aa: CASSLGGQVNNEQFF; CDR3nt: TGTGCCAGCAGCTTAGGGGGACAGGTGAACAATGAGCAGTTCTTC
j_gene: TRBJ2-7; d_gene: TRBD2; v_gene: TRBV7-9; abundance: medium-sized; CDR3aa: CASSLARASGTYEQYF; CDR3nt: TGTGCCAGCAGCTTAGCGCGGGCGAGCGGGACCTACGAGCAGTACTTC
j_gene: TRBJ2-5; d_gene: TRBD2; v_gene: TRBV7-6; abundance: once; CDR3aa: CASRLSSGPYNEQYF; CDR3nt: TGTGCCAGCAGATTATCTAGCGGACCCTACAATGAGCAGTACTTC
j_gene: TRBJ2-5; d_gene: -; v_gene: TRBV6-1; abundance: -; CDR3aa: CASSGGGETQYF; CDR3nt: TGTGCCAGCAGTGGAGGGGGAGAGACCCAGTACTTC
j_gene: TRBJ2-7; d_gene: -; v_gene: TRBV7-6; abundance: -; CDR3aa: CASSLGLGFSSYEQYF; CDR3nt: TGTGCCAGCAGCTTAGGGTTAGGCTTTAGCTCCTACGAGCAGTACTTC
j_gene: TRBJ2-5; d_gene: -; v_gene: TRBV6-1; abundance: -; CDR3aa: CASSDGGETQYF; CDR3nt: TGTGCCAGCAGTGACGGGGGCGAGACCCAGTACTTC
j_gene: TRBJ2-3; d_gene: -; v_gene: TRBV7-8; abundance: -; CDR3aa: CGGRYEETQYF; CDR3nt: TGTGGGGGCCGTTACGAAGAGACCCAGTATTTT
j_gene: TRBJ2-1; d_gene: TRBD1; v_gene: TRBV7-7; abundance: large; CDR3aa: CASKPKSGTGGFYNEQFF; CDR3nt: TGTGCCAGCAAACCGAAATCCGGGACAGGGGGTTTCTACAATGAGCAGTTCTTC
j_gene: TRBJ2-3; d_gene: TRBD2; v_gene: TRBV27; abundance: -; CDR3aa: CASRSGGGVVGGGSTDTQYF; CDR3nt: TGTGCCAGCAGGAGCGGGGGCGGAGTAGTCGGGGGGGGCAGCACAGATACGCAGTATTTT
j_gene: TRBJ2-3; d_gene: -; v_gene: TRBV6-1; abundance: many; CDR3aa: CASRQEADTQYF; CDR3nt: TGTGCCAGTCGACAGGAGGCAGATACGCAGTATTTT
j_gene: TRBJ2-3; d_gene: TRBD2; v_gene: TRBV27; abundance: -; CDR3aa: CASGGSGGRDPETQYF; CDR3nt: TGTGCCAGCGGGGGGAGCGGGGGGCGGGACCCAGAGACCCAGTATTTC
j_gene: TRBJ2-5; d_gene: TRBD2; v_gene: TRBV24-1; abundance: medium-sized; CDR3aa: CATSDPGLAGQETQYF; CDR3nt: TGTGCCACCAGTGACCCCGGACTAGCGGGGCAAGAGACCCAGTACTTC
j_gene: TRBJ2-1; d_gene: TRBD1; v_gene: TRBV7-2; abundance: few; CDR3aa: CASSLDTGQGAYEQFF; CDR3nt: TGTGCCAGCAGCTTGGACACGGGACAGGGTGCCTACGAGCAGTTCTTC
j_gene: TRBJ1-5; d_gene: -; v_gene: TRBV27; abundance: -; CDR3aa: CASSPRDGGEPQHF; CDR3nt: TGTGCCAGCAGTCCCCGGGACGGGGGAGAGCCCCAGCATTTT
j_gene: TRBJ2-2; d_gene: -; v_gene: TRBV12-3/TRBV12-4; abundance: -; CDR3aa: CASGPDGVGTGALYF; CDR3nt: -
j_gene: TRBJ2-5; d_gene: -; v_gene: TRBV7-7; abundance: few; CDR3aa: CASSPRETRETQYF; CDR3nt: TGTGCCAGCAGCCCCAGGGAGACGAGAGAGACCCAGTACTTC
j_gene: TRBJ2-6; d_gene: -; v_gene: TRBV7-2; abundance: once; CDR3aa: CASSQRIPGANVLTF; CDR3nt: TGTGCCAGCAGCCAAAGGATACCTGGGGCCAACGTCCTGACTTTC
j_gene: TRBJ2-3; d_gene: -; v_gene: TRBV6-1; abundance: -; CDR3aa: CASTKRRGLTDTQYF; CDR3nt: TGTGCCAGCACCAAGAGGAGGGGTCTCACAGATACGCAGTATTTT
j_gene: TRBJ2-5; d_gene: -; v_gene: TRBV20-1; abundance: -; CDR3aa: CSAWVAILGTQYF; CDR3nt: TGCAGTGCTTGGGTTGCCATTTTAGGGACCCAGTACTTC
j_gene: TRBJ2-7; d_gene: TRBD2; v_gene: TRBV20-1; abundance: -; CDR3aa: CSASDSGSLSYEQYF; CDR3nt: TGCAGTGCTAGTGATAGCGGGTCCCTCTCCTACGAGCAGTACTTC
j_gene: TRBJ2-5; d_gene: TRBD2; v_gene: TRBV10-1; abundance: few; CDR3aa: CASSETSGIEKTQYF; CDR3nt: TGCGCCAGCAGTGAAACTAGCGGGATAGAGAAGACCCAGTACTTC
j_gene: TRBJ2-3; d_gene: -; v_gene: TRBV12-3/TRBV12-4; abundance: few; CDR3aa: CASSLQTGLGTDTQYF; CDR3nt: TGTGCCAGCAGTCTCCAAACAGGGTTGGGCACAGATACGCAGTATTTT
j_gene: TRBJ2-1; d_gene: -; v_gene: TRBV6-1; abundance: -; CDR3aa: CASSELRTYKEQFF; CDR3nt: TGTGCCAGCAGTGAGTTGCGAACCTACAAGGAGCAGTTTTTT
j_gene: TRBJ2-7; d_gene: TRBD1; v_gene: TRBV12-3/TRBV12-4; abundance: -; CDR3aa: CASSPGDSNEQYF; CDR3nt: TGTGCCAGCAGTCCTGGGGACAGCAACGAGCAGTACTTC
j_gene: TRBJ2-7; d_gene: -; v_gene: TRBV6-2/TRBV6-3; abundance: -; CDR3aa: CASNAGATYEQYF; CDR3nt: TGTGCCAGCAACGCGGGGGCGACCTACGAGCAGTACTTC
j_gene: TRBJ2-1; d_gene: -; v_gene: TRBV11-3; abundance: medium-sized; CDR3aa: CASRDPGASYNEQFF; CDR3nt: TGTGCCAGCAGGGATCCGGGAGCCTCCTACAATGAGCAGTTCTTC
j_gene: TRBJ2-2; d_gene: -; v_gene: TRBV6-1; abundance: few; CDR3aa: CASSLGVNTGALFF; CDR3nt: TGTGCCAGCAGCCTGGGAGTGAACACCGGGGCGCTGTTTTTT
j_gene: TRBJ2-3; d_gene: -; v_gene: TRBV11-3; abundance: -; CDR3aa: CGRGFGGSGTDTQYF; CDR3nt: TGTGGCAGGGGCTTCGGGGGTAGTGGCACAGATACGCAGTATTTT
j_gene: TRBJ2-2; d_gene: TRBD1; v_gene: TRBV6-1; abundance: -; CDR3aa: CASTQGARTEKQFF; CDR3nt: TGTGCCAGCACCCAGGGGGCTAGGACCGAGAAGCAGTTTTTT